This T cell receptor (beta chain) comes out of a study of cytomegalovirus exposure and HLA in healthy donors. Study as a whole: Of over 300 genotyped donors, approximately 84% clustered with self-reported Caucasian donors. Study-level findings and limits: Later analysis suggested most CMV-associated TCR beta chains were HLA-restricted. As immune exposure information, only CMV serostatus was available.

Of note for this clone: Its specificity is not known.

Looked up from germline, CDR1 is SGDLS and CDR2 is YYNGEE. CDR3 length equals 13 residues. V lost 0 bases and J lost 7, with 5 bases in between. All the people who gave samples were healthy bone marrow donors. PCR amplification relied on 60 Vbeta primers (plus 13 Jbeta primers). Profiled with immunoSEQ multiplex PCR; TCRdb holds only in-frame clones, not every one. This table has fewer than 250,000 clones, under 85% appearing once. The gene calls are TRBV9 and TRBJ1-6, with D possibly being TRBD1 (5 bases). Material: PBMCs. This clonotype was sampled from a woman between 45 and 60 years old in good health and CMV-seropositive. CDR3 loop: CASSVEGNSPLHF. DNA of the CDR3: TGTGCCAGCAGCGTAGAGGGGAATTCACCCCTCCACTTT.